This T cell receptor beta chain came from a study of T cells expressing NK-cell markers. For the study at large: With respect to HCMV, most of the eight sequenced donors were seropositive, and one was seronegative.

This CDR3 region has 16 residues. Germline lookup yields CDR1 SGHTA and CDR2 FQGNSA. TCRdb reprocessed the 5' RACE reads and stores each CDR3 protein as one record, lacking DNA. The sample has some 440,000 distinct CDR3 sequences. This sequence joins TRBV7-2 and TRBJ1-2; TCRdb's D call, TRBD1, is unchecked because there is no DNA. The sequence derives from a woman between 45 and 65 years old in good health. The sequencing sample was made of blood T cells: a sorted CD56 or NKG2C T cell subset, CD4+ or CD8+ T cells, or bulk PBMC T cells (not recorded which). The CDR3 sequence: CASSLARIAGDYGYTF.